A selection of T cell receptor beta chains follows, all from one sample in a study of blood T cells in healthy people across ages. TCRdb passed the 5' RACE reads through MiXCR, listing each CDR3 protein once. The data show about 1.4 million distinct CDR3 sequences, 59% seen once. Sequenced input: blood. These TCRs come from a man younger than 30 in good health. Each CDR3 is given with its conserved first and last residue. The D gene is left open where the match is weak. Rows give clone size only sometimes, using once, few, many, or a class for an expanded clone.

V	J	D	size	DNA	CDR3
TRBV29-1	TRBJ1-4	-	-	TGCAGCGTTTACGATGCCGGTAATGAAAAACTGTTTTTT	CSVYDAGNEKLFF
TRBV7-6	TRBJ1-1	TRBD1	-	TGTGCCAGCAGCTCCCGACAGGGGAGGGACACTGAAGCTTTCTTT	CASSSRQGRDTEAFF
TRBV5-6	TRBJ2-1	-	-	TGTGCCAGCAGCTTTGGCAGGGTTTACAATGAGCAGTTCTTC	CASSFGRVYNEQFF
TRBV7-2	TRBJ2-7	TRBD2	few	TGTGCCAGCAGCTTAGGGCTAGCGGACTCCTACGAGCAGTACTTC	CASSLGLADSYEQYF
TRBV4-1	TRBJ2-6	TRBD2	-	TGCGCCAGCAGCCAAGGATCGGGGCTAGCGGGACCCTCTGGGGCCAACGTCCTGACTTTC	CASSQGSGLAGPSGANVLTF
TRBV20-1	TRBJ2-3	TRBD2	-	TGCAGTGCTAGCCCGGAGCGGGGGGGCAGAGATACGCAGTATTTT	CSASPERGGRDTQYF
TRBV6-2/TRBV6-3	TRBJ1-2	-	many	TGTGCCAGCAGCCCTGACTATGGCTACACCTTC	CASSPDYGYTF
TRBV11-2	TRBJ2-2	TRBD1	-	TGTGCCAGCAGCTTATTTGGGGACAGGGGCACCGGGGAGCTGTTTTTT	CASSLFGDRGTGELFF
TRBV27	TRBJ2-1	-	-	TGTGCCAGCAGTTATCGAGGGCTCGTTGAGCAGTTCTTC	CASSYRGLVEQFF
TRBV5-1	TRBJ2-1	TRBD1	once	TGCGCCAGCAGCTGGGGACAGAGGTACAATGAGCAGTTCTTC	CASSWGQRYNEQFF
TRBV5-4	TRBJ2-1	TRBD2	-	TGTGCCAGCAGCCCACCTCAGACTAGCGGGTACAATGAGCAGTTCTTC	CASSPPQTSGYNEQFF
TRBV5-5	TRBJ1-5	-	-	TGTGCCAGCAGCTCTACTTGGCTTAGCAATCAGCCCCAGCATTTT	CASSSTWLSNQPQHF
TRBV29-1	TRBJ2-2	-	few	TGCAGCGTTGAAGGGACTTCGAACACCGGGGAGCTGTTTTTT	CSVEGTSNTGELFF
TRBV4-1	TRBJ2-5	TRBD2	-	TGCGCCAGCAGCCAAGATACGGGGGGTGAGGGCTCCCCGTACCAAGAGACCCAGTACTTT	CASSQDTGGEGSPYQETQYF
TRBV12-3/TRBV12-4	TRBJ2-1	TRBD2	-	TGTGCCAGCAGTTATGGGACTAGAGTGAGTCAAAATGAGCAGTTCTTC	CASSYGTRVSQNEQFF
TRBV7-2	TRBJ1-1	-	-	TGTGCCAGCAGCTCCTTCGCCGGGACTGAAGCTTTCTTT	CASSSFAGTEAFF
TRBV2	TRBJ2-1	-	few	TGTGCCAGCAGTGAACCCACGATCTACAATGAGCAGTTCTTC	CASSEPTIYNEQFF
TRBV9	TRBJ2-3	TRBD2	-	TGTGCCAGCAGCGTAGGAGCGGGGGGGAACACAGATACGCAGTATTTT	CASSVGAGGNTDTQYF
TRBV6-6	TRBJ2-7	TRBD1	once	TGTGCCACCCGGGACAGCATTAAAGAGCAGTACTTC	CATRDSIKEQYF
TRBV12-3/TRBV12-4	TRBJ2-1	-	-	TGTGCCAGCACCCAACGATGGGGGGACGGTGAGCAGTTCTTC	CASTQRWGDGEQFF
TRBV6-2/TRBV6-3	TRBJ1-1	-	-	TGTGCCAGCAGTTACTCGAACATGGGGGGGCTGAACACTGAAGCTTTCTTT	CASSYSNMGGLNTEAFF
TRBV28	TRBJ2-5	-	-	TGTGCCAGCAGTTACCTGACAGAGCGGGAGACCCAGTACTTC	CASSYLTERETQYF
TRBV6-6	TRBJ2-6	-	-	TGTGCCAGCAGCCCTGGCCCCCCTGGGGCCAACGTCCTGACTTTC	CASSPGPPGANVLTF
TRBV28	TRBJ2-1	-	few	TGTGCCAGCACGTTGAGGGGGAACCCAAGCTCCTACAATGAGCAGTTCTTC	CASTLRGNPSSYNEQFF
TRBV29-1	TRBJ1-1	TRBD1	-	TGCAGCGTTGCCCCCTCGACAGGGGGGGACACTGAAGCTTTCTTT	CSVAPSTGGDTEAFF
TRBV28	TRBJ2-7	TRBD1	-	TGTGCCAGCAGACCCATGGGACAGAGAGCCTACGAGCAGTACTTC	CASRPMGQRAYEQYF
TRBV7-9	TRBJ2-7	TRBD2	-	TGTGCCAGCAGCTTAGACTCGCTAGCGGGATCGTGGCCTGACAATGAGCAGTACTTC	CASSLDSLAGSWPDNEQYF
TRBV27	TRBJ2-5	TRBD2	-	TGTGCCAGCAGTCTTGGCGGGAGGGCGACCCAGTACTTC	CASSLGGRATQYF
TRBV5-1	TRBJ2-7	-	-	TGCGCCAGCAGCTTGGAGGTCGGACCAAACGAGCAGTACTTC	CASSLEVGPNEQYF
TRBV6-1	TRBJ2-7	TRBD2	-	TGTGCCACCCAAACTCTAGCGGGGGGCTACAATGAGCAGTACTTC	CATQTLAGGYNEQYF
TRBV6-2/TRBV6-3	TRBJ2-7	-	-	TGTGCCAGCAGTTACGGTCGGGGACAAACCTACGAGCAGTACTTC	CASSYGRGQTYEQYF
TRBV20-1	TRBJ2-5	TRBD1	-	TGCAGTGCCTTGGACAGGGGGCAAGAGACCCAGTACTTC	CSALDRGQETQYF
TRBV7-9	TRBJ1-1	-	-	TGTGCCAGCAGCCCTGGACCTATCGGGGCCACTGAAGCTTTCTTT	CASSPGPIGATEAFF
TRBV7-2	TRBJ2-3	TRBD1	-	TGTGCCAGCAGCTATCCCCGGACAGGGAAATTCACAGATACGCAGTATTTT	CASSYPRTGKFTDTQYF
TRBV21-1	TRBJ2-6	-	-	TGTGCCGAGCCAGGGGGTGGGGCCAACGTCCTGACTTTC	CAEPGGGANVLTF
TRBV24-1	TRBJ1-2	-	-	TGTGCCACCAGTACCGTGATGGATTCCTATGGCTACACCTTC	CATSTVMDSYGYTF
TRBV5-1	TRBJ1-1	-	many	TGCGCCAGCAGCTTGCCAGGAAGTTGGGGTGAAGCTTTCTTT	CASSLPGSWGEAFF
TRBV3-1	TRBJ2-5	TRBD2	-	TGTGCCAGCAGCCTATGGGGACTAGCGGGAGTAGAGACCCAGTACTTC	CASSLWGLAGVETQYF
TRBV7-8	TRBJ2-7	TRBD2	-	TGTGCCAGCAGCTTTAGCGGGGCCCGAACCTACGAGCAGTACTTC	CASSFSGARTYEQYF
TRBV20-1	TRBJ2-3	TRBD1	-	TGCAGGGTCCCCCCGGGACAGGGTTCAGATACGCAGTATTTT	CRVPPGQGSDTQYF
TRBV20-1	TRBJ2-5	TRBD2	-	TGCAGTGCCGGGGGGTGGCGAGAGACCCAGTACTTC	CSAGGWRETQYF
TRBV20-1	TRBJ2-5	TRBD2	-	TGCAGTGCTAGTCGGGACTATCAAGAGACCCAGTACTTC	CSASRDYQETQYF
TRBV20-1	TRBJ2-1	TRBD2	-	TGCAGTGCTAGGGAAAGCGGGAGCCCCTACAATGAGCAGTTCTTC	CSARESGSPYNEQFF